This TCR beta chain was identified during a study of T-cell reconstitution after alpha-beta-depleted transplantation in children. CDR1 LGHDT and CDR2 YNNKEL come from the germline V gene (reference sequence). The CDR3 sequence is 15 residues long. J lost 4 bases, V lost 6 bases, and 9 bases had no gene match. This clonotype was counted only a few times. Its specificity is unknown. Findings of the study overall: By one year post-transplant, T-cell counts and diversity largely arose from T cells that were newly produced. After transplant, high TCRbeta diversity at day 60 in some patients arose from surviving recipient T cells and thymic progenitors. Reportedly, alpha-beta T cells present about two months post-transplant originated from several hundred expanded clones of graft origin.

Researchers prepared the TCRbeta library using unique molecular identifiers, the study reports. One entry per CDR3 protein results from TCRdb running MiXCR on the PCR reads. The table lists about 300,000 distinct CDR3 sequences, less than 9.5% of them singletons, with around 9.8% in the top ten. Specimen: peripheral blood, collected 360 days after TCRalphabeta/CD19-depleted stem cell transplant. This receptor was obtained from a female patient aged 2-9 years who had a stem cell transplant for Fanconi anemia, so the T cells may come from the graft donor. This rearrangement joins TRBV3-1 to TRBJ2-5; 9 bases map to TRBD1. The CDR3 here is CASRPTGGRGETQYF. The CDR3 bases are TGTGCCAGCAGACCAACAGGGGGCAGAGGAGAGACCCAGTACTTC.